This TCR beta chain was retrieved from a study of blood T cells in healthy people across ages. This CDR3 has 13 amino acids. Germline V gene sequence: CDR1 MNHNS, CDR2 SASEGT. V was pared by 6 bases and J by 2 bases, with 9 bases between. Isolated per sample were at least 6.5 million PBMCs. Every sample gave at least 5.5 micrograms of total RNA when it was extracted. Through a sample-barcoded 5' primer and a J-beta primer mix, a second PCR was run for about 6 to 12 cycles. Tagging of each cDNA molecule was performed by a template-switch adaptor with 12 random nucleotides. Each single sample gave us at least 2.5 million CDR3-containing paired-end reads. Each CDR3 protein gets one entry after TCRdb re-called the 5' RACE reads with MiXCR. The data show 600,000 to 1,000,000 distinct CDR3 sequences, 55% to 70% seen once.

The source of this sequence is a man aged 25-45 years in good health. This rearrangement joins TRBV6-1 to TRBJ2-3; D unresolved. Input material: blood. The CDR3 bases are TGTGCCAGCAGGACGGATCTCACAGATACGCAGTATTTT. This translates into CASRTDLTDTQYF.